These 25 T cell receptor beta chains share one sample of origin, sequenced in a study of blood T cells in healthy people across ages. A second about 7 to 12 cycle PCR used barcoded and J-beta primers. TCRdb re-called the 5' RACE reads through MiXCR, storing one row per CDR3 protein. The repertoire consists of about 1.8 million distinct CDR3 sequences, with around 48% occurring once and the leading ten covering 2.1%. Sequencing used blood. The receptor set was obtained from a woman aged 40-49 years in good health.

This clonotype was counted a few times. V is TRBV29-1 and J is TRBJ1-2; D is ambiguous. The germline CDR1 and CDR2 sequences are SQVTM and ANQGSEA. V lost 5 bases, J lost 1 base, and 11 bases lay in between. The CDR3 is 13 residues long. CDR3 loop: CSVPGVFNYGYTF. Written as DNA, the CDR3 is TGCAGCGTTCCCGGGGTATTTAACTATGGCTACACCTTC.

The J gene is TRBJ1-5, the V gene TRBV6-6; 7 nucleotides align to TRBD1. The CDR3 is 16 amino acids. CDR1 and CDR2 (germline): MNHNY, SVGAGI (reference sequence). Germline trimming cut 6 bases from V and 6 bases from J; bases unmatched to any gene: 14. CDR3 DNA sequence: TGTGCCAGCAGCTTCAGGCAAAGGGCAGGGGGTCAGCCCCAGCATTTT. Encoded protein: CASSFRQRAGGQPQHF.

This clonotype has only a few counts. This chain joins TRBV12-5 and TRBJ2-1, with a weak D call TRBD1 (5 bases). Per the germline V gene, CDR1 is LGHNT and CDR2 is FRNRAP. This CDR3 region has 13 residues. Between the trimmed V and J ends, which lost 9 bases and 0 bases, there was a span of 9 bases. The CDR3 DNA sequence: TGTGCTAGGGGGCCCAGCTCCTACAATGAGCAGTTCTTC. This encodes CARGPSSYNEQFF.

This clonotype has just a few counts. The chain couples TRBV7-4 to TRBJ2-7, with D possibly being TRBD2 (5 bases). The CDR3 length is 13 residues. Germline CDR1 and CDR2: SGHVT and SQSDAQ. V was clipped by 4 bases and J by 7 bases, with 14 bases between them. The CDR3 DNA reads TGTGCCAGCAGCTCCAGACGACCGGGGGAGCAGTACTTC. Its protein product is CASSSRRPGEQYF.

The V call is TRBV13, the J call TRBJ1-1, with D possibly matching TRBD1 (5 bases). The CDR3 has 17 residues. The ends were cut back, 1 base at V and 1 base at J, with 16 bases in the middle. Per germline, CDR1 PRHDT and CDR2 FYEKMQ (reference sequence). The CDR3 DNA is TGTGCCAGCAGCTTAGATGGGACGGAAGACTGGAACACTGAAGCTTTCTTT. Its protein product is CASSLDGTEDWNTEAFF.

The V gene is TRBV12-3 or TRBV12-4, the J gene TRBJ1-1; no firm D call. The CDR3 is made up of 14 amino acids. V was clipped by 3 bases and J by 0 bases, with 8 bases between them. The CDR3 sequence is CASSFFGLNTEAFF. Here the CDR3 DNA reads TGTGCCAGCAGTTTCTTTGGGCTGAACACTGAAGCTTTCTTT.

V is TRBV5-1 and J is TRBJ2-1; TRBD1 matches 7 bases. The J segment lost 2 bases and the V segment lost 6 bases, leaving 5 bases of the junction unmatched. The germline V gene has CDR1 SGHRS and CDR2 YFSETQ. This CDR3 is built from 14 residues. Written as DNA, the CDR3 is TGCGCCAGCACCGTTACAGGGGCCTACAATGAGCAGTTCTTC. Its translation: CASTVTGAYNEQFF.

This clonotype was seen a handful of times. The chain is built from TRBV7-2 and TRBJ2-7; D may match TRBD1 or TRBD2 (5 bases each). Trimming cost V 5 bases and J 6 bases, with 23 bases left between them. Per the germline V gene, CDR1 is SGHTA and CDR2 is FQGNSA. This CDR3 spans 16 amino acids. CDR3 amino acids: CASSRTGTEVAGEQYF. For the CDR3, the DNA is TGTGCCAGCAGCCGAACCGGGACCGAGGTTGCGGGCGAGCAGTACTTC.

Comment on this clonotype: A clone one base away is much larger, so this may be a read error. V is TRBV20-1 and J is TRBJ1-5, with a possible D match to TRBD1 (6 bases). The CDR3 covers 14 residues. Trimming shortened V by 4 bases and J by 5 bases, and 15 bases separated the two germline ends. Germline V lookup: CDR1 DFQATT, CDR2 SNEGSKA (reference sequence). CDR3 DNA sequence: TGCAGTGCTATCGGAACAGGGAGGGATCAGCCCCAGCATTTT. Amino acids: CSAIGTGRDQPQHF.

The rearrangement links TRBV21-1 to TRBJ1-2. TRBV21-1 is reported as a pseudogene. CDR3 length: 14 amino acids. In nucleotides, the CDR3 is TGTGCCAGCAGCAAATTGGGGACTTCCGATGGCTACACCTTC. Its protein product is CASSKLGTSDGYTF.

This clonotype was seen more than once but under ten times. The chain couples TRBV24-1 to TRBJ2-5; a weak D match, TRBD1 (6 bases). Trimming stripped 1 base from V and 1 base from J, with 9 bases between. This CDR3 is 15 amino acids long. The germline gives CDR1 KGHDR, CDR2 SFDVKD. The CDR3 region is CATSDFSDSQETQYF. Here the CDR3 DNA reads TGTGCCACCAGTGATTTCTCGGACAGCCAAGAGACCCAGTACTTC.

V and J are TRBV7-2 and TRBJ2-1; 15 bases line up with TRBD2. V lost 3 bases and J lost 10; bases outside the gene matches: 10. Germline loops: CDR1 SGHTA, CDR2 FQGNSA. The CDR3 loop spans 17 amino acids. This CDR3 reads CASSLQPGLAGGDEQFF. In DNA form, the CDR3 reads TGTGCCAGCAGCTTGCAACCGGGACTAGCGGGGGGTGACGAGCAGTTCTTC.

About this clonotype itself: The junction differs from germline at one of its ends, possibly a read error. The chain uses TRBV10-3 and TRBJ2-3; maybe TRBD2 (6 bases). Germline CDR1 and CDR2: ENHRY and SYGVKD. This CDR3 spans 16 amino acids. Here the CDR3 reads CANSEIGGSSTDTQYF. In nucleotides, the CDR3 is TGTGCCAACAGTGAAATCGGAGGGTCTAGCACAGATACGCAGTATTTT.

The chain combines TRBV10-3 with TRBJ2-7; no clear D. CDR3 length: 12 amino acids. V was pared by 6 bases and J by 7 bases, with 13 bases between. Looked up from germline, CDR1 is ENHRY and CDR2 is SYGVKD. The CDR3 sequence is CAIRDSTSEQYF. DNA of the CDR3: TGTGCCATCAGGGATAGTACGAGTGAGCAGTACTTC.

The chain recombines TRBV27 with TRBJ1-6; D not resolved. Germline CDR1 reads MNHEY; CDR2 reads SMNVEV (reference sequence). Trimming shortened V by 6 bases and J by 10 bases, and 16 bases separated the two germline ends. The CDR3 runs 14 residues. CDR3 protein: CASRPLTRESPLHF. The CDR3 region has the DNA TGTGCCAGCAGACCCTTGACAAGGGAGTCACCCCTCCACTTT.

V is TRBV27 and J is TRBJ2-1; 11 bases map to TRBD2. Germline CDR1 MNHEY, CDR2 SMNVEV (reference sequence). V trimming: 7 bases; J trimming: 4 bases; junction bases outside the gene matches: 6. CDR3 length equals 15 residues. This chain's CDR3 is CASIDTSGGYNEQFF. The CDR3 DNA reads as TGTGCCAGCATCGATACTAGCGGGGGTTACAATGAGCAGTTCTTC.

The chain links TRBV25-1 to TRBJ1-2; D gene uncertain. This CDR3 is 14 amino acids long. CDR1 and CDR2 from the germline V gene are MGHDK and SYGVNS. The V end was cut by 4 bases, the J end by 1 base, with 10 bases between. CDR3: CASSVVGLNYGYTF. For the CDR3, the DNA is TGTGCCAGCAGTGTAGTCGGACTTAACTATGGCTACACCTTC.

This clonotype was seen more than once but under ten times. The chain combines TRBV20-1 with TRBJ2-7; a weak D match, TRBD1 (6 bases). The CDR3 contains 13 residues. CDR1 is DFQATT and CDR2 is SNEGSKA in the germline V gene (reference sequence). V was pared by 4 bases and J by 3 bases, with 13 bases between. The CDR3 DNA reads as TGCAGTGCTACCTCTCGACAGGTCTACGAGCAGTACTTC. Translation: CSATSRQVYEQYF.

The chain recombines TRBV6-2 or TRBV6-3 with TRBJ2-1; either TRBD1 or TRBD2 may supply D (6 bases each). In germline, CDR1 is MNHEY, CDR2 SVGEGT. The V gene lost 4 bases and the J gene lost 2 bases, with 24 bases spanning the gap. This CDR3 contains 19 residues. The CDR3 DNA sequence: TGTGCCAGCAGTTCTCCCTGGGACTTAAGAGGGGACACCTACAATGAGCAGTTCTTC. This encodes CASSSPWDLRGDTYNEQFF.

V and J are TRBV7-2 and TRBJ2-7; TRBD2 agrees at 10 bases. The J segment lost 2 bases and the V segment lost 2 bases, leaving 9 bases of the junction unmatched. This CDR3 comprises 17 residues. From germline, CDR1 is SGHTA and CDR2 FQGNSA. The CDR3 region has the DNA TGTGCCAGCAGCTTAATGATAGCGGGGGGTGACCCCTACGAGCAGTACTTC. Encoded protein: CASSLMIAGGDPYEQYF.

This clonotype was seen many times. V usage is TRBV11-2 and J usage is TRBJ2-6; D uncertain. Trimming took 11 bases from V and 3 from J, leaving 11 bases between them. CDR1 is SGHAT and CDR2 is FQNNGV in the germline V gene. The CDR3 is 13 amino acids. CDR3 region: CAGQMFGANVLTF. The CDR3, as DNA: TGTGCCGGTCAAATGTTTGGGGCCAACGTCCTGACTTTC. The variable domain in full, completed from reference TRBV11-2 and TRBJ2-6, reads EAGVAQSPRYKIIEKRQSVAFWCNPISGHATLYWYQQILGQGPKLLIQFQNNGVVDDSQLPKDRFSAERLKGVDSTLKIQPAKLEDSAVYLCAGQMFGANVLTFGAGSRLTVL.

This chain connects TRBV5-1 to TRBJ2-1, with D perhaps TRBD2 (6 bases). CDR3 size: 17 residues. Looked up from germline, CDR1 is SGHRS and CDR2 is YFSETQ. Trimming pared 0 bases from V and 0 bases from J, leaving 13 bases between. In DNA form, the CDR3 reads TGCGCCAGCAGCTTGGTCTCGGCGGGGCTCTCCTACAATGAGCAGTTCTTC. Protein sequence: CASSLVSAGLSYNEQFF.

In its sample, this clonotype was seen a few times. The J gene is TRBJ2-5, the V gene TRBV5-1; no reliable D call. V lost 7 bases and J 0 bases, leaving 10 bases between the germline ends. CDR3 length: 13 amino acids. Germline V gives CDR1 SGHRS, CDR2 YFSETQ. The CDR3 is CASHYEDQETQYF. CDR3 sequence (DNA): TGCGCCAGCCACTACGAGGACCAAGAGACCCAGTACTTC.

This clonotype was counted between two and nine times. This chain links TRBV29-1 with TRBJ1-2; TRBD1 aligns across 11 bases. This CDR3 has 11 residues. After removal of 7 bases from V and 7 bases from J, the junction contained 2 bases not matched to a gene. Germline CDR1 reads SQVTM; CDR2 reads ANQGSEA. CDR3 protein: CSDGTGGGYTF. DNA of the CDR3: TGCAGCGATGGGACAGGGGGTGGCTACACCTTC.

The chain links TRBV28 to TRBJ2-7, with D perhaps matching TRBD2 (7 bases). The last part of the DNA fits TRBJ2-4 better; the J call may be wrong. This CDR3 contains 15 residues. Germline V CDR1 and CDR2: MDHEN, SYDVKM. Here the CDR3 DNA reads TGTGCCAGCAGTTTCGTCCGGGGGGCTGTGAACATTCAGTACTTC. This encodes CASSFVRGAVNIQYF.